This T cell receptor beta chain appears in the sequencing data of a study of T-cell reconstitution after alpha-beta-depleted transplantation in children. TCRbeta library preparation incorporated unique molecular identifiers. TCRdb reprocessed the PCR reads via MiXCR and lists one record per CDR3 protein. The sample consists of 450,000 to 700,000 distinct CDR3 sequences, 25% to 30% of them appearing once. Whole-study findings and limits: Roughly two months post-transplant, alpha-beta T cells reportedly originated from several hundred graft clones that had expanded. For some patients, TCRbeta diversity was high at day 60 because of recipient T cells and thymic progenitors that survived. T-cell numbers and diversity, one year after transplant, stemmed largely from T cells that were newly produced.

Remarks on this clonotype: The antigen remains unidentified.

Germline CDR1 WSHSY, CDR2 SAAADI. There are 15 residues in the CDR3. With V trimmed by 6 bases and J by 5 bases, 7 bases remained unmatched. This TCR derives from a boy younger than two with Wiskott-Aldrich syndrome, due to receive a stem cell transplant. This sample comprised PBMCs, obtained before TCRalphabeta/CD19-depleted stem cell transplant. This chain connects TRBV10-2 to TRBJ2-5; 12 positions match TRBD2. The CDR3 sequence is CASSLRTSGKETQYF. The CDR3 DNA is TGCGCCAGCAGCCTTCGGACTAGCGGGAAGGAGACCCAGTACTTC.